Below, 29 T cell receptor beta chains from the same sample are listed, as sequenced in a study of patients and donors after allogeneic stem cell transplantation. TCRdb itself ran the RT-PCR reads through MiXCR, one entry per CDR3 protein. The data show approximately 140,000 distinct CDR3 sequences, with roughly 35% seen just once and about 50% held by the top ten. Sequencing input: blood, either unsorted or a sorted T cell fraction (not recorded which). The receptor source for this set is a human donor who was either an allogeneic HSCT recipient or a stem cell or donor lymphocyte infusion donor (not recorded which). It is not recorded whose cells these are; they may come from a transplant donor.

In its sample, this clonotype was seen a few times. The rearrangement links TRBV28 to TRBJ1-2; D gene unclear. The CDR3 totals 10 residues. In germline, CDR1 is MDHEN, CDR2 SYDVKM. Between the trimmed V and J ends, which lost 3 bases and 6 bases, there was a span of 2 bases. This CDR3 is CASSFNGYTF. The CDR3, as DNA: TGTGCCAGCAGTTTTAATGGCTACACCTTC.

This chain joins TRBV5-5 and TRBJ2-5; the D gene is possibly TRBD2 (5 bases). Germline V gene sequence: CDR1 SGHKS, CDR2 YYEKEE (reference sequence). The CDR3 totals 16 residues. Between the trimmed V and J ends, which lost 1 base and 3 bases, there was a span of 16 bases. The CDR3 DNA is TGTGCCAGCAGCTTGCCCTTTTGGAGGCCAGAAGAGACCCAGTACTTC. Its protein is CASSLPFWRPEETQYF.

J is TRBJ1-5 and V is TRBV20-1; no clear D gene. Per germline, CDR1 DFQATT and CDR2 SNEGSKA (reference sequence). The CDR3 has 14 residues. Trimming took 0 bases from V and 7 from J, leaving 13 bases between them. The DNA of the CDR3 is TGCAGTGCTAGAGAGAAGGGCGAGAGACAGCCCCAGCATTTT. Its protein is CSAREKGERQPQHF.

The CDR3 DNA follows: TGTGCCAGCAGTTCAATACTGGGACAGGGGGTGAATCAGCCCCAGCATTTT. This gives the protein CASSSILGQGVNQPQHF. This chain connects TRBV12-3 or TRBV12-4 to TRBJ1-5; 11 nucleotides line up with TRBD1. V lost 4 bases and J lost 4; bases outside the gene matches: 9. CDR3 length: 17 amino acids.

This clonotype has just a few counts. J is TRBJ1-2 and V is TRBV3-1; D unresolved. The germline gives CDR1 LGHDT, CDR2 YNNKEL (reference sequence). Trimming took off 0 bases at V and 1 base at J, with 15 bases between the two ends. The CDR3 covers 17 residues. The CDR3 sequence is CASSQDISLPINYGYTF. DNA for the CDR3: TGTGCCAGCAGCCAAGATATTTCACTCCCGATTAACTATGGCTACACCTTC.

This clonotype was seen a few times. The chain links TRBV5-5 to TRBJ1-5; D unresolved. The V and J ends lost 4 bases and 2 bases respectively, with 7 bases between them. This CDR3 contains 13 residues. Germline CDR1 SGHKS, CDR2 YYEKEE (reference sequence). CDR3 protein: CASSRGGNQPQHF. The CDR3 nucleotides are TGTGCCAGCAGCCGGGGAGGCAATCAGCCCCAGCATTTT.

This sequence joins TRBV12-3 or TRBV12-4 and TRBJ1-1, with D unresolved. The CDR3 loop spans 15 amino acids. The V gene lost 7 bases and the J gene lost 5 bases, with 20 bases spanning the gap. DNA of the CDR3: TGTGCCAGCACCAAGAGGACCAATGGGTGGACTGAAGCTTTCTTT. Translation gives CASTKRTNGWTEAFF.

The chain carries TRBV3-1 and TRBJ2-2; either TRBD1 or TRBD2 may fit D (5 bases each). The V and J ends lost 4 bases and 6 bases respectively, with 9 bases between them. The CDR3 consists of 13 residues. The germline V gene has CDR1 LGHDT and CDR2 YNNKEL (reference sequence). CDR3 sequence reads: CASSPTGPGELFF. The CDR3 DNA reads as TGTGCCAGCAGCCCGACGGGGCCCGGGGAGCTGTTTTTT.

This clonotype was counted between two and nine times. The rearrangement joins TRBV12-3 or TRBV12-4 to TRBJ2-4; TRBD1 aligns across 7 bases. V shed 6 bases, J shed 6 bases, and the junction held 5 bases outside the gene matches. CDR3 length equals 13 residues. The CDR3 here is CASSATGPNIQYF. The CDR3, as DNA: TGTGCCAGCAGCGCGACAGGGCCAAACATTCAGTACTTC.

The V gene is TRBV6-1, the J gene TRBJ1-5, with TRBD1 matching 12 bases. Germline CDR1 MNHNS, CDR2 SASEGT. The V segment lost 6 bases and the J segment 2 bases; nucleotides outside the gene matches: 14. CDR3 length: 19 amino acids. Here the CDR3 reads CASRNLRDRGRGGNQPQHF. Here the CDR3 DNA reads TGTGCCAGCAGGAATCTCCGGGACAGGGGGCGCGGAGGCAATCAGCCCCAGCATTTT.

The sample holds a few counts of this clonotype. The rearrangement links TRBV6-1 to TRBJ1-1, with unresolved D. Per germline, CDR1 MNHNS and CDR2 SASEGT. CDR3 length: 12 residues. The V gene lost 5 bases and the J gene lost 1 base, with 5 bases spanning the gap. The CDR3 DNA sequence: TGTGCCAGCAGTAACAAGAACACTGAAGCTTTCTTT. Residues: CASSNKNTEAFF.

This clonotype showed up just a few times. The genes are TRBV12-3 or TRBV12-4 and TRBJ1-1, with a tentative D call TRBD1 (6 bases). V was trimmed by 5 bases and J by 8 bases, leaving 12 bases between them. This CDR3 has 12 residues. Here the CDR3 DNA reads TGTGCCAGCAGTGAACAGGGATGGGAAGCTTTCTTT. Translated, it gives CASSEQGWEAFF.

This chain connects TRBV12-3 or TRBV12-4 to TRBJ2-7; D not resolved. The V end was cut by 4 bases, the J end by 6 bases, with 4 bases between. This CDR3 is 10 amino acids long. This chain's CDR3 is CASSWVEQYV. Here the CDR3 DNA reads TGTGCCAGCAGTTGGGTCGAGCAGTACGTC.

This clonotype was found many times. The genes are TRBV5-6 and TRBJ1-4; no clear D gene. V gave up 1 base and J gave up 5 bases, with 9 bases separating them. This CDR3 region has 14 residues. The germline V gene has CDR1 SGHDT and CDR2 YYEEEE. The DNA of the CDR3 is TGTGCCAGCAGCTTGAGAGTTTCGAATGAAAAACTGTTTTTT. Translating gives CASSLRVSNEKLFF. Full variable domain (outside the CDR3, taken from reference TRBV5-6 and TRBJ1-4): DAGVTQSPTHLIKTRGQQVTLRCSPKSGHDTVSWYQQALGQGPQFIFQYYEEEERQRGNFPDRFSGHQFPNYSSELNVNALLLGDSALYLCASSLRVSNEKLFFGSGTQLSVL.

The CDR3: CASTSGGNEQFF. The CDR3 region has the DNA TGTGCCAGCACCTCCGGGGGCAATGAGCAGTTCTTC. The chain couples TRBV12-3 or TRBV12-4 to TRBJ2-1, with D tentatively TRBD2 (6 bases). The V end lost 7 bases, the J end lost 6 bases, and 10 bases lay between the germline ends. The CDR3 has 12 amino acids.

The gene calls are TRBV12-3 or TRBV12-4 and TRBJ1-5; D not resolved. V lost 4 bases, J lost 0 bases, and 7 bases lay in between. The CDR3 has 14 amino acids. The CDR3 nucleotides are TGTGCCAGCAGTTATGGAAATAGCAATCAGCCCCAGCATTTT. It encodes CASSYGNSNQPQHF.

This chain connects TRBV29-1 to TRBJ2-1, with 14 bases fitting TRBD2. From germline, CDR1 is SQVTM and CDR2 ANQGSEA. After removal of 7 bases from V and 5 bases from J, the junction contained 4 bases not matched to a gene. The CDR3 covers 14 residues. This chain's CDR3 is CSGLGLAGDNEQFF. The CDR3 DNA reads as TGCAGCGGGCTGGGACTAGCGGGGGACAATGAGCAGTTCTTC.

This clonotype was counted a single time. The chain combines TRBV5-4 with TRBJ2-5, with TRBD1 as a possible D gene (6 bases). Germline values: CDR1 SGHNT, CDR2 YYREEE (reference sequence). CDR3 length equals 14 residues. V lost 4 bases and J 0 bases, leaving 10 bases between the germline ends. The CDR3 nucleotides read TGTGCCAGCAGCCTACAGGGCAACCAAGAGACCCAGTACTTC. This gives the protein CASSLQGNQETQYF.

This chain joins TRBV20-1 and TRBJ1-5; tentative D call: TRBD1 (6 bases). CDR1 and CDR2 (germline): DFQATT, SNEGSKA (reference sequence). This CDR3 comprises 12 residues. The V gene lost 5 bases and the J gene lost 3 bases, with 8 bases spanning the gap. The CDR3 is CSADRYNQPQHF. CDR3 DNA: TGCAGTGCTGACAGGTACAATCAGCCCCAGCATTTT.

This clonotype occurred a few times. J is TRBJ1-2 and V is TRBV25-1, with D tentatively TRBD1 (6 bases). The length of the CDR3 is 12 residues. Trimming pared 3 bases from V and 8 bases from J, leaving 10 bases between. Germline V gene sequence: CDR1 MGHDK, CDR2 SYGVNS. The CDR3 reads CASSEGAGGYTF. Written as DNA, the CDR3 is TGTGCCAGCAGTGAGGGGGCAGGGGGCTACACCTTC.

CDR3 nucleotides: TGTGCCAGCAGTTACTCGGGGGAGACCCAGTACTTC. Residues: CASSYSGETQYF. This rearrangement joins TRBV6-5 to TRBJ2-5; D not resolved. This CDR3 is built from 12 residues. V was trimmed by 0 bases and J by 5 bases, leaving 4 bases between them. CDR1 MNHEY and CDR2 SVGAGI come from the germline V gene.

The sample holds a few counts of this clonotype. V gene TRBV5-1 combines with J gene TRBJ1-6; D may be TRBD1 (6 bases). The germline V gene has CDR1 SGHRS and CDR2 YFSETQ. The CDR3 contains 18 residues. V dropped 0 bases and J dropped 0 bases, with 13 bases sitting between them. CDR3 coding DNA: TGCGCCAGCAGCTTGGTGGGACAAACGAGCTCCTATAATTCACCCCTCCACTTT. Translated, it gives CASSLVGQTSSYNSPLHF.

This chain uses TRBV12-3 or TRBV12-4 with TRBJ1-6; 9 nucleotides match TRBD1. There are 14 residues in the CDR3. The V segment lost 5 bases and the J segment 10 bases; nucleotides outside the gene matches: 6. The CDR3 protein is CASSLGTGFSPLHF. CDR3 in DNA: TGTGCCAGCAGTCTCGGGACAGGGTTCTCACCCCTCCACTTT.

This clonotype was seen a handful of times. CDR3 coding DNA: TGTGCCACCAGTGACGGAATTGAAGCTTTCTTT. Its protein is CATSDGIEAFF. V and J are TRBV24-1 and TRBJ1-1; no reliable D call. Germline V gives CDR1 KGHDR, CDR2 SFDVKD. The CDR3 totals 11 residues. Trimming took off 4 bases at V and 7 bases at J, with 6 bases between the two ends.

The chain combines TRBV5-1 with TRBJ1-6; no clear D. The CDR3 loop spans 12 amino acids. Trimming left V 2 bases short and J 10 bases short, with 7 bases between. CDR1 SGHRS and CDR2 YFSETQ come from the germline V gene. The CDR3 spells CASSFDFSPLHF. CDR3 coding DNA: TGCGCCAGCAGCTTTGACTTCTCACCCCTCCACTTT.

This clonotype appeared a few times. The DNA of the CDR3 is TGCAGTGCTAGAGTGATGGGGGAGCAGTTCTTC. Encoded protein: CSARVMGEQFF. The J gene is TRBJ2-1, the V gene TRBV20-1; D gene ambiguous. The germline CDR1 and CDR2 sequences are DFQATT and SNEGSKA (reference sequence). Trimming cost V 1 base and J 10 bases, with 8 bases left between them. The CDR3 consists of 11 residues.

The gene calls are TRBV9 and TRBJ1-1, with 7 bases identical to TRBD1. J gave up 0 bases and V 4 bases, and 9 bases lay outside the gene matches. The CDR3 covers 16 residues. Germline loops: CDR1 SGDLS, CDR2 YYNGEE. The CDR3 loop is CASSSPRDSLNTEAFF. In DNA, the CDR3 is TGTGCCAGCAGCTCCCCCAGGGACAGCTTGAACACTGAAGCTTTCTTT. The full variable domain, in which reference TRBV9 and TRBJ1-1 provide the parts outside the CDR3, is DSGVTQTPKHLITATGQRVTLRCSPRSGDLSVYWYQQSLDQGLQFLIQYYNGEERAKGNILERFSAQQFPDLHSELNLSSLELGDSALYFCASSSPRDSLNTEAFFGQGTRLTVV.

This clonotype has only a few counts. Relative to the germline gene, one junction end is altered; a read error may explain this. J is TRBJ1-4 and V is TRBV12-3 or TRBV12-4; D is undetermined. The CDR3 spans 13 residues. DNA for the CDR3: TGTGCCACCGGGCCGGCCATAAATGAAAAGCTGTTTTTT. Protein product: CATGPAINEKLFF.

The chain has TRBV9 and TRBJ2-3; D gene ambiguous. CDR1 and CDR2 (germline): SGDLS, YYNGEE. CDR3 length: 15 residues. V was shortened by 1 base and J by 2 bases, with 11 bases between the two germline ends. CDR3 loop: CASSVSSLLTDTQYF. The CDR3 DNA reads TGTGCCAGCAGCGTATCGTCACTTCTCACAGATACGCAGTATTTT.